This T cell receptor beta chain was identified during a study of cytomegalovirus exposure and HLA in healthy donors. Study summary: Prior work identified around 100 million unique TCR beta sequences in around 170 million T cells.

Regarding donors, all were healthy bone marrow donors. PCR primers comprised 60 Vbeta and 13 Jbeta primers. Here immunoSEQ multiplex PCR was the method, and the copy in TCRdb shows in-frame clones only, minus some. The table lists some 180,000 clones, about 83% of them singletons. The CDR3 consists of 16 residues. V was pared by 5 bases and J by 8 bases, with 13 bases of the junction left unmatched. Germline V gives CDR1 SEHNR, CDR2 FQNEAQ (reference sequence). The sample was PBMCs. The chain joins TRBV7-9 to TRBJ1-4; 8 bases agree with TRBD1. The source of this sequence is a female donor in good health and CMV-seronegative. The DNA of the CDR3 is TGTGCCAGCAGCCTCCACCGACAGGGGTCCGGCGAAAAACTGTTTTTT. Protein: CASSLHRQGSGEKLFF.